The clone carrying this TCR beta chain was detected only once. The entry originates in a study of cytomegalovirus exposure and HLA in healthy donors. Whole-study context: Among the approximately 410 genotyped donors, about 81% were placed in the Caucasian-associated ancestry cluster.

13 Jbeta primers and 60 Vbeta primers were used for the PCR. The protocol was immunoSEQ multiplex PCR, while the TCRdb copy is restricted to in-frame clones and leaves out a portion. The sample consists of 150,000 to 200,000 clones, approximately 85% of them appearing once. Sequenced sample: PBMCs. This sequence originates from a man younger than 35 in good health and CMV-seropositive.

The CDR3 sequence is CASSERVGPSYNEQFF. The CDR3 bases are TGTGCCAGCAGTGAAAGAGTGGGCCCATCCTACAATGAGCAGTTCTTC. This rearrangement joins TRBV6-1 to TRBJ2-1; D gene ambiguous. The germline V gene has CDR1 MNHNS and CDR2 SASEGT. CDR3 length equals 16 residues. The V end was cut by 2 bases, the J end by 1 base, with 12 bases between.